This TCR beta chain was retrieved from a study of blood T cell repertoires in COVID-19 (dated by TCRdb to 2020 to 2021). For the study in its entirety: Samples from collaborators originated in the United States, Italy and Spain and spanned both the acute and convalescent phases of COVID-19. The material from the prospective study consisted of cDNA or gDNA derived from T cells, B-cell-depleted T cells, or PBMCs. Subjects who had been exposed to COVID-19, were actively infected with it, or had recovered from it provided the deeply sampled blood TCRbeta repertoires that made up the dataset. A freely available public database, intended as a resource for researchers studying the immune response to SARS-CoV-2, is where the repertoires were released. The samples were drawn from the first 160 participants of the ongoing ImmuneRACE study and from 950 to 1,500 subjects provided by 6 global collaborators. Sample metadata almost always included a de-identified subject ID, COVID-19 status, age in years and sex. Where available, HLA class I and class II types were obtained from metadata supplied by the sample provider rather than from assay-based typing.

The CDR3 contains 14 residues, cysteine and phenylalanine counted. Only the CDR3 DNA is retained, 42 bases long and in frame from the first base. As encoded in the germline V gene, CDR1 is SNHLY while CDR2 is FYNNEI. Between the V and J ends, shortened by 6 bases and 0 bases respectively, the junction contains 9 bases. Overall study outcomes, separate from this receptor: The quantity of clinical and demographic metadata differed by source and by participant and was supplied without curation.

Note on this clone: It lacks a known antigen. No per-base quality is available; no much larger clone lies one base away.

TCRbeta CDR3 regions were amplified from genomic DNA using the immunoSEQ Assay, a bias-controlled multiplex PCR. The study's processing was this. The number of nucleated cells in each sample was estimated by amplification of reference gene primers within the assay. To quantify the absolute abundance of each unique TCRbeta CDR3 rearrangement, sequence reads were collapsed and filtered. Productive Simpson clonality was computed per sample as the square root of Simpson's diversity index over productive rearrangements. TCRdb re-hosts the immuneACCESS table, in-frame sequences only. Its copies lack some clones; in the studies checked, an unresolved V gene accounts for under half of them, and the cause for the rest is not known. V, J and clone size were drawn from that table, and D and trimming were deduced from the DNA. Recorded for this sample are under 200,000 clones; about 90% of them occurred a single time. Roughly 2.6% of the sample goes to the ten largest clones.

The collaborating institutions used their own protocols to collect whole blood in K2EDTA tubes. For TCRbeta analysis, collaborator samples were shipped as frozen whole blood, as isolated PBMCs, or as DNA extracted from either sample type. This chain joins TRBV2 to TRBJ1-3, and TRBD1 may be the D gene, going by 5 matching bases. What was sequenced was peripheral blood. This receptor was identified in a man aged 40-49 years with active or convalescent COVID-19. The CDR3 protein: CASSQDSSGNTIYF. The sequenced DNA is TGTGCCAGCAGCCAAGACAGCTCTGGAAACACCATATATTTT.